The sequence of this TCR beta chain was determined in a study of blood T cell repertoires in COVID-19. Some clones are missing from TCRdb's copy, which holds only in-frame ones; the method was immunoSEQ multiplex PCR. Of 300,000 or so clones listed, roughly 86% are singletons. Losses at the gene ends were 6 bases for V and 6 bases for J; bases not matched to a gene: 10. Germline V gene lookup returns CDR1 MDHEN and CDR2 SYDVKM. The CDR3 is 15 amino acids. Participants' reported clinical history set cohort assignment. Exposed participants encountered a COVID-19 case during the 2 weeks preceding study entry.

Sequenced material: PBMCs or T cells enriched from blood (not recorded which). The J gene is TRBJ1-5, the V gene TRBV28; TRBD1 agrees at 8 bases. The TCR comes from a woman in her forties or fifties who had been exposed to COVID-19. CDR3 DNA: TGTGCCAGCAGGCCGGCCCAGGGGGCGTCTCAGCCCCAGCATTTT. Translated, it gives CASRPAQGASQPQHF.